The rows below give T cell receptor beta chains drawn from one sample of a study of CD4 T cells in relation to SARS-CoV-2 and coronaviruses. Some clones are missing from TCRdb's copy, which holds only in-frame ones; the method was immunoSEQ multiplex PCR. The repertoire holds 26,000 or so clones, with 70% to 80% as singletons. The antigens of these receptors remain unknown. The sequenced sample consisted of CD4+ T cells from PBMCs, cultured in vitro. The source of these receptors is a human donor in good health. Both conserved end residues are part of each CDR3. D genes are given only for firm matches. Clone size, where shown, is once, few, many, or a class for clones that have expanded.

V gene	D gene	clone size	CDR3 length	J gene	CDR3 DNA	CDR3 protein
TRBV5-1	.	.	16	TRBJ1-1	TGCGCCAGCAGCCCTTATCGACAGGCGCTGAACACTGAAGCTTTCTTT	CASSPYRQALNTEAFF
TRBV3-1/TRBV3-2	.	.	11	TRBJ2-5	TGTGCCAGCAGCCTCACTGAGACCCAGTACTTC	CASSLTETQYF
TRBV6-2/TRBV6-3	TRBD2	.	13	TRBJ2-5	TGTGCCAGCAGCCTTAGCGGGAGTAAGACCCAGTACTTC	CASSLSGSKTQYF
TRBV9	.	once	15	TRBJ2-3	TGTGCCAGCAGCGTAGCCTCCGGGAGCACAGATACGCAGTATTTT	CASSVASGSTDTQYF
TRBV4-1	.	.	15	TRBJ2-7	TGCGCCAGCAGCCGCCTCTGGCAGGGGAAGCACGAGCAGTACTTC	CASSRLWQGKHEQYF
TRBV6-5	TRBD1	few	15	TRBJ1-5	TGTGCCAGCAGCCCGGGGACAGGGGTAGGTCAGCCCCAGCATTTT	CASSPGTGVGQPQHF
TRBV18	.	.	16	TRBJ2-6	TGTGCCAGCTCACCACAACGGGGTGGCGGGGCCAACGTCCTGACTTTC	CASSPQRGGGANVLTF
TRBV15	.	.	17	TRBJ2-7	TGTGCCACCAGCAGAGATAAAGCTAAACGAATAACCTACGAGCAGTACTTC	CATSRDKAKRITYEQYF
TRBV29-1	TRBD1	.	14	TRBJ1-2	TGCAGCGTTGAAGATGGACAGGGGATCTATGGCTACACCTTC	CSVEDGQGIYGYTF
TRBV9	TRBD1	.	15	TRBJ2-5	TGTGCCAGCAGCGCCCCGACAGGGACGGGTGAGACCCAGTACTTC	CASSAPTGTGETQYF
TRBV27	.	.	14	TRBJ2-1	TGTGCCAGCAGTCTAAGCCCCGCCAGGGATGAGCAGTTCTTC	CASSLSPARDEQFF
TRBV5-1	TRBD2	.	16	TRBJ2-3	TGCGCCAGCAGCTTGGCTAGCGGGGGGGATGTAGATACGCAGTATTTT	CASSLASGGDVDTQYF
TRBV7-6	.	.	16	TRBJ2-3	TGTGCCAGCAGCCCGAGTTGGGCCAGGGGCACAGATACGCAGTATTTT	CASSPSWARGTDTQYF
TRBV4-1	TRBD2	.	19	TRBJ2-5	TGCGCCAGCAGCCATCCCGGACTAGCGGGGGGGCCGCTCCAAGAGACCCAGTACTTC	CASSHPGLAGGPLQETQYF
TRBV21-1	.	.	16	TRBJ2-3	TGTGCCAGCGATTCCCCTGACGCCAGGGGAGGAGATACGCAGTATTTT	CASDSPDARGGDTQYF
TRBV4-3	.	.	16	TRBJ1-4	TGCGCCAGCAGCCAAGGGGGGGGACATAGGGGTGAAAAACTGTTTTTT	CASSQGGGHRGEKLFF
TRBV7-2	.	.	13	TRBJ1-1	TGTGCCAGCAGCTTAACAGGGTACACTGAAGCTTTCTTT	CASSLTGYTEAFF
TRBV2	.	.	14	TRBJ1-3	TGTGCCAGCAGTCAAGTACGATCTGGAAACACCATATATTTT	CASSQVRSGNTIYF
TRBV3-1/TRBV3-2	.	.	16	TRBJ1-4	TGTGCCAGCAGCCAAGCAACAGCAGCAACTAATGAAAAACTGTTTTTT	CASSQATAATNEKLFF
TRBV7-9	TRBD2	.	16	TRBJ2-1	TGTGCCAGCAGCTCACCGGGACTAGCGGGCTCCAATGAGCAGTTCTTC	CASSSPGLAGSNEQFF
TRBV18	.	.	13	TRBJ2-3	TGTGCCAGCTCACCTCCGTCCACCGATACGCAGTATTTT	CASSPPSTDTQYF
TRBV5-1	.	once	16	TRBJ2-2	TGCGCCAGCAGCATCGACCCATCCCGGGACACCGGGGAGCTGTTTTTT	CASSIDPSRDTGELFF
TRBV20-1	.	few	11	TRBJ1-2	TGCAGTGCCGGGACACCCTCTGGCTACACCTTC	CSAGTPSGYTF
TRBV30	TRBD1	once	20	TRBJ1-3	TGTGCCTGGACAACACTCTGGGACAGGGGGCCGGGGTTATCTGGAAACACCATATATTTT	CAWTTLWDRGPGLSGNTIYF
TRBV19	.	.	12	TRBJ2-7	TGTGCCAGTAGTACCTGGGAAGACGAGCAGTACTTC	CASSTWEDEQYF
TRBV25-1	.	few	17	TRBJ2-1	TGTGCCAGCAGTGAATGGGGACGGTATAGTTCCTACAATGAGCAGTTCTTC	CASSEWGRYSSYNEQFF
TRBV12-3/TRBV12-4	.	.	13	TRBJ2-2	TGTGCCAGCAGTTTGGGAGATGCCGGGGAGCTGTTTTTT	CASSLGDAGELFF
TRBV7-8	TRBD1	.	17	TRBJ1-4	TGTGCCAGCAGCTTTAGTCCAGGGGGCCGCACTAATGAAAAACTGTTTTTT	CASSFSPGGRTNEKLFF
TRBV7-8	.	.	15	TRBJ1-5	TGTGCCAGCAGCTCTGGACTGATTAGCAATCAGCCCCAGCATTTT	CASSSGLISNQPQHF
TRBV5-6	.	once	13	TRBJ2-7	TGTGCCAGCAGCTCGACAGGGAGGTACGAGCAGTACTTC	CASSSTGRYEQYF
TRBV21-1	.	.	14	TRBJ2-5	TGTGCCAGCAGCAAAGCTTACGGCAAAGAGACCCAGTACTTC	CASSKAYGKETQYF
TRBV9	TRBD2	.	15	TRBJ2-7	TGTGCCAGCAGCGTAGGGACTAGTCATATCTACGAGCAGTACTTC	CASSVGTSHIYEQYF
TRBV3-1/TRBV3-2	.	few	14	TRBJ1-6	TGTGCCAGCAGCCAAGGGGTTCCCAATTCACCCCTCCACTTT	CASSQGVPNSPLHF
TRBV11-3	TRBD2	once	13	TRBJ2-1	TGTGCCAGCGGGGGGGGATCCTACAATGAGCAGTTCTTC	CASGGGSYNEQFF
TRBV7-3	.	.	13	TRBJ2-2	TGTGCCAGCAGCTCAGGTCCCACCGGGGAGCTGTTTTTT	CASSSGPTGELFF